What follows is one TCR beta chain and its context. Sequencing used immunoSEQ multiplex PCR; TCRdb keeps in-frame clones, though not all of them. In the table there are some 140,000 clones, almost 85% of which are singletons. These data belong to a study of T cell responses to AZD1222 COVID-19 vaccine. Sequenced here: peripheral blood, sampled 28 days after the second dose of the MenACWY control vaccine. The TCR was taken from an adult who received the MenACWY meningococcal vaccine as a control.

CDR3 nucleotides: TGCGCCAGCAGCTTGAGCAGGGACTCTGGAAACACCATATATTTT. It translates to CASSLSRDSGNTIYF. The rearrangement links TRBV5-1 to TRBJ1-3; TRBD1 is a possible D gene (5 bases). CDR1 and CDR2 (germline): SGHRS, YFSETQ. Deletions cut 1 base from V and 0 bases from J, with 8 bases between. The CDR3 is 15 residues long.